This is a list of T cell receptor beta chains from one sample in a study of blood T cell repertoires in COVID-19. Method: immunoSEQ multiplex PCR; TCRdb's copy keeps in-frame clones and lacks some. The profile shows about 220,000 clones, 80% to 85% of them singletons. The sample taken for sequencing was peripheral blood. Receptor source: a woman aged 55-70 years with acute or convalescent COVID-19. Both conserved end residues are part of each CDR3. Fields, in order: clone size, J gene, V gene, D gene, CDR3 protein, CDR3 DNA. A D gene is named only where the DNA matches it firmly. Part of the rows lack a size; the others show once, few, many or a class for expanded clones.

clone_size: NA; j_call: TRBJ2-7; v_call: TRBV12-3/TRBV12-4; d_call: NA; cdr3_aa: CASSLEYYEQYF; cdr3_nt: TGTGCCAGCAGTTTAGAATACTACGAGCAGTACTTC
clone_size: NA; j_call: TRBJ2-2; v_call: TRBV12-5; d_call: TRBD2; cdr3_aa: CASGRPGLAGEDTGELFF; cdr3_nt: TGTGCTAGTGGGCGTCCGGGACTAGCGGGGGAGGACACCGGGGAGCTGTTTTTT
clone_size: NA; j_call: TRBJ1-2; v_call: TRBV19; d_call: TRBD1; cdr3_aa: CASSTDRGIYGYTF; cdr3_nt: TGTGCCAGTAGTACCGACAGGGGGATTTATGGCTACACCTTC
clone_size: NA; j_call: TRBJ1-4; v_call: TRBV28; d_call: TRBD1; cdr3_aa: CASSWDRAKLFF; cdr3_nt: TGTGCCAGCAGTTGGGACAGGGCAAAACTGTTTTTT
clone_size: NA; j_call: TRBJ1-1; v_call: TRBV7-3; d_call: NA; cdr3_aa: CASSLFGGSTEAFF; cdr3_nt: TGTGCCAGCAGCTTATTTGGAGGGTCCACTGAAGCTTTCTTT
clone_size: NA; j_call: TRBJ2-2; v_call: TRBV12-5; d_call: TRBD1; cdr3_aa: CASPQGDWTGGLGEPPHYTGELFF; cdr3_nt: TGTGCTAGTCCACAAGGGGATTGGACAGGGGGCTTGGGGGAACCACCACACTACACCGGGGAGCTGTTTTTT
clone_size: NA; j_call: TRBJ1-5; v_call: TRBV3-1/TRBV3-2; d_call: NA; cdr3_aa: CASSQRGVSNQPQHF; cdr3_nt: TGTGCCAGCAGCCAAAGGGGTGTTAGCAATCAGCCCCAGCATTTT
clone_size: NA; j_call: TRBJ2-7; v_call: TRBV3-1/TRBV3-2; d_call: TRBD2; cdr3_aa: CASSQERGETYEQYF; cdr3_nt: TGTGCCAGCAGCCAAGAGCGGGGGGAAACCTACGAGCAGTACTTC
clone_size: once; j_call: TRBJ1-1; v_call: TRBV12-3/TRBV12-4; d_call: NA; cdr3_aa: CASRTDRLQGAFF; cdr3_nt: TGTGCCAGCAGAACAGACAGGCTACAAGGCGCTTTCTTT
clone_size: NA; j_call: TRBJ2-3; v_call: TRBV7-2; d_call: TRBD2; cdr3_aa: CASSRGLAGGPELIDTQYF; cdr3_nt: TGTGCCAGCAGCCGCGGACTAGCGGGGGGGCCCGAACTCATTGATACGCAGTATTTT
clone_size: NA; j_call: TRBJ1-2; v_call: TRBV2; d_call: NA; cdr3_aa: CASSKDTANYGYTF; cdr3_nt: TGTGCCAGCAGTAAGGACACCGCTAACTATGGCTACACCTTC
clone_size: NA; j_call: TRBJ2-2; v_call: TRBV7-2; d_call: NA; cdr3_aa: CASSRRSETGELFF; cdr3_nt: TGTGCCAGCAGCAGAAGAAGCGAGACCGGGGAGCTGTTTTTT
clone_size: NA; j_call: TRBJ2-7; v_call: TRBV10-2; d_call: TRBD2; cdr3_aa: CASSQLAGGTREQYF; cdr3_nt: TGCGCCAGCAGCCAACTAGCGGGGGGGACGCGAGAGCAGTACTTC
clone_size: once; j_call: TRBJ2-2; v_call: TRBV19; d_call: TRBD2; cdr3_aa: CASSIGLGGKNTGELFF; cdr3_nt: TGTGCCAGTAGTATAGGCTTGGGGGGGAAGAACACCGGGGAGCTGTTTTTT
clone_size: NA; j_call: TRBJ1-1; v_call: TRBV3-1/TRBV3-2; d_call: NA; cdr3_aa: CASSHTGQLRGAFF; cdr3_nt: TGTGCCAGCAGCCATACAGGACAGTTGAGAGGAGCTTTCTTT
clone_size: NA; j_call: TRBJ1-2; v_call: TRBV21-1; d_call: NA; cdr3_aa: CASSKTGEVPYGYTF; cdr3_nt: TGTGCCAGCAGCAAGACAGGGGAGGTTCCCTATGGCTACACCTTC
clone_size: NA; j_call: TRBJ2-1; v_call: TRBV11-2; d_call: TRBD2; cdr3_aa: CASRPSITSGGGSYNEQFF; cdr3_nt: TGTGCCAGCAGGCCTTCCATCACTAGCGGGGGAGGGTCCTACAATGAGCAGTTCTTC
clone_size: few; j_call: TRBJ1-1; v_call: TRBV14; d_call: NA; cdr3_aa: CASSRGGEAFF; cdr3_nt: TGTGCCAGCAGCCGGGGGGGAGAAGCTTTCTTT
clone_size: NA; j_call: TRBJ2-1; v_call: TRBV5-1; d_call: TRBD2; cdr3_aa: CASSLHGTSGGNEQFF; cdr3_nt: TGCGCCAGCAGTCTCCACGGGACTAGCGGGGGGAATGAGCAGTTCTTC
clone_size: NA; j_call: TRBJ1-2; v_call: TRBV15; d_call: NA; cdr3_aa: CATSARPGGFGYTF; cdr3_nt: TGTGCCACCAGCGCCAGGCCGGGGGGGTTTGGCTACACCTTC
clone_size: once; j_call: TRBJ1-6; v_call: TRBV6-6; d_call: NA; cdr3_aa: CASTLTGMGNSPLHF; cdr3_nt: TGTGCCAGCACGTTAACAGGAATGGGTAATTCACCCCTCCACTTT
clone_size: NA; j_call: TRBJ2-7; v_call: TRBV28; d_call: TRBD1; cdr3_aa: CASRGTVHYEQYF; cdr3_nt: TGTGCCAGCAGGGGGACAGTCCACTACGAGCAGTACTTC
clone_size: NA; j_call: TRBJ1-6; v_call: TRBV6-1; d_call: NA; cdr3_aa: CASSESGLSPLHF; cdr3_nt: TGTGCCAGCAGTGAAAGCGGTCTCTCACCCCTCCACTTT
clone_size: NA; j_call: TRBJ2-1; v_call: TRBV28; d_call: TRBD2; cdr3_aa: CASSLLRGVNNEQFF; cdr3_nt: TGTGCCAGCAGTTTATTGCGGGGGGTGAACAATGAGCAGTTCTTC